This TCR beta chain is from a study of T cell repertoires in cytomegalovirus infection. Looking at the study overall: Alongside well-studied HLA-B-restricted CMV epitopes, recently identified HLA-C-restricted CMV epitopes were also used. CMV infection plus the matching HLA type was flagged by public TCR beta signatures.

The CDR3 is 17 amino acids. The germline gives CDR1 MNHEY, CDR2 SMNVEV (reference sequence). Trimming removed 5 bases at V and 2 bases at J, with 19 bases between. Points on this clonotype: Its antigen is not known.

Findings and limits, study-wide: HLA-C-restricted, CMV-specific TCR beta clonotypes were dominant ex vivo.

TCRdb re-derived calls from the reads in MiXCR, one entry per CDR3 protein. The sample carries 100,000 or so distinct CDR3 sequences, around 32% recorded once. The V gene is TRBV27, the J gene TRBJ1-5; D may be TRBD1 (6 bases). The material sequenced was CD8+ T cells from cultured PBMCs, taken from culture after CMV antigen stimulation. This sequence originates from a human donor in good health (CMV status not recorded). Some clones in this sample may be carry-over from other donors' samples. CDR3 DNA: TGTGCCAGCAGTCACCTGGGGGGGCGCGGGGGCAATCAGCCCCAGCATTTT. Protein product: CASSHLGGRGGNQPQHF.